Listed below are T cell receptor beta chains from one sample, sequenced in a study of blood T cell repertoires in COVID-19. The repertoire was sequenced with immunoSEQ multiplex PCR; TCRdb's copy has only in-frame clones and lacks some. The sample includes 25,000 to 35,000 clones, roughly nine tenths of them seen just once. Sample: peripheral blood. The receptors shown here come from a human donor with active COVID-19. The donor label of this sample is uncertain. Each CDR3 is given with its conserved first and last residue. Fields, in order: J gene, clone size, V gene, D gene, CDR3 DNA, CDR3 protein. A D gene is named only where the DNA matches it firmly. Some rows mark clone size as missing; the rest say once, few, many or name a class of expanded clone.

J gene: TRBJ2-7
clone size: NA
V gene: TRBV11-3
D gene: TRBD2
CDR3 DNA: TGTGCCAGCAGCTTAGATCGTAGGACTAGCGGGAGGGGGCACTACGAGCAGTACTTC
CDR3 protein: CASSLDRRTSGRGHYEQYF

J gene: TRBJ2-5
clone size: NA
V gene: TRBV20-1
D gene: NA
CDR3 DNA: TGCAGTGCTCCCCCCAGGGAGACCCAGTACTTC
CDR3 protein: CSAPPRETQYF

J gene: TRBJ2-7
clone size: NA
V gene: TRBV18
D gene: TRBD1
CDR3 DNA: TGTGCCAGCTCCCCTCGACAGGGGGCGCTAAGTTACGAGCAGTACTTC
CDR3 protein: CASSPRQGALSYEQYF

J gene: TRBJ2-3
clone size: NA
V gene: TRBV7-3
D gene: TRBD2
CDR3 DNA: TGTGCCAGCAGCTACATGAGCGGGGGTCAAGGAGATACGCAGTATTTT
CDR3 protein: CASSYMSGGQGDTQYF

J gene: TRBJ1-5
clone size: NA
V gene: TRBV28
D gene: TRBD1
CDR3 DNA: TGTGCCAGCAGTTTAACAGGGACAGACAATCAGCCCCAGCATTTT
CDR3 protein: CASSLTGTDNQPQHF

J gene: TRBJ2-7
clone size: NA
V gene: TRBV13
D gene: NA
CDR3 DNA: TGTGCCAGCAGCTTAGGGGGGAGGAGCTCCTACGAGCAGTACTTC
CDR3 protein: CASSLGGRSSYEQYF

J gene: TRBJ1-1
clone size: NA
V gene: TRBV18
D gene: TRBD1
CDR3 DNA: TGTGCCAGCTCACCCCCCGGGACAGGGGGCTTTGGCACTGAAGCTTTCTTT
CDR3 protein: CASSPPGTGGFGTEAFF

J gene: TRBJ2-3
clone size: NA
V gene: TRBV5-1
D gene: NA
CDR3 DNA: TGCGCCAGCAGCCAGATAGCGTCAGATACGCAGTATTTT
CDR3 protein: CASSQIASDTQYF

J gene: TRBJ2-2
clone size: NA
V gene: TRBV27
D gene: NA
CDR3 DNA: TGTGCCAGCAAGGGACAATCGATGGGGGAGCTGTTTTTT
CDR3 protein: CASKGQSMGELFF

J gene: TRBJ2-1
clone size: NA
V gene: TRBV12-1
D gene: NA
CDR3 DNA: TGTGCCAGCAGCTTTCTTAGCGGGAGGGACGGGGATGAGCAGTTCTTC
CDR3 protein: CASSFLSGRDGDEQFF

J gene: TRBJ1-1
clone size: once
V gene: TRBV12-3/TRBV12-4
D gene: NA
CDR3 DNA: TGTGCCAGCAGTTCCCGGGACACTGAAGCTTTCTTT
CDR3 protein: CASSSRDTEAFF

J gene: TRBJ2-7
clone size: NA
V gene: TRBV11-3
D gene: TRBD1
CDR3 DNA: TGTGCCAGCAGCTCAGGACAGGGGAACTACGAGCAGTACTTC
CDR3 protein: CASSSGQGNYEQYF

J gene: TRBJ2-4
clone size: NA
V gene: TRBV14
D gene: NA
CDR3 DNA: TGTGCCAGCTCTTGGGGCCAGGGTAACATTCAGTACTTC
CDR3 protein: CASSWGQGNIQYF

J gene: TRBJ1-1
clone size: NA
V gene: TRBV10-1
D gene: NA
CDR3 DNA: TGCGCCAGCAGTGATCGGAGGTGGACAGATAACACTGAAGCTTTCTTT
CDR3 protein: CASSDRRWTDNTEAFF

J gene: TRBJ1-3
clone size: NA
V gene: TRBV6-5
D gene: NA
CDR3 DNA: TGTGCCAGCTCCGATGGGGCGTTCTCTGGAAACACCATATATTTT
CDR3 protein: CASSDGAFSGNTIYF

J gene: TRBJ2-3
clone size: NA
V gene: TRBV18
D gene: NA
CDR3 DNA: TGTGCCAGCTCACCATATGCAGATACGCAGTATTTT
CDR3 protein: CASSPYADTQYF

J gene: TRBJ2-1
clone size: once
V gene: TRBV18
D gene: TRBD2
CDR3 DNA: TGTGCCAGCTCACCACCGGGACTAGCGGGCGGAAATGAGCAGTTCTTC
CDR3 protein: CASSPPGLAGGNEQFF

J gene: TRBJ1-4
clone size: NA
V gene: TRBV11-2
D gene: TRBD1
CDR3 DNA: TGTGCCAGCAGCTTAGCACTACCGGGAGGGGGACAGGGTGGTGAAAAACTGTTTTTT
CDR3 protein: CASSLALPGGGQGGEKLFF

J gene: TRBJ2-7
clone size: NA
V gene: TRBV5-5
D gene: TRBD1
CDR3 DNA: TGTGCCAGCAGTAGGGACAGCAACTACGAGCAGTACTTC
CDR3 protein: CASSRDSNYEQYF

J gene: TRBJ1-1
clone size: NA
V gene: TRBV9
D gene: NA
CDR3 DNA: TGTGCCAGCAGCGTAGAGGCAGGGCTAGGTACTGAAGCTTTCTTT
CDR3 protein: CASSVEAGLGTEAFF

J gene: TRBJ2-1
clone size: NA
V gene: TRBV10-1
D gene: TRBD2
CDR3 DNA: TGCGCCAGCAGTGAGACTAGCGGGAGGGCGAGGTCCTACAATGAGCAGTTCTTC
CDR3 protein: CASSETSGRARSYNEQFF

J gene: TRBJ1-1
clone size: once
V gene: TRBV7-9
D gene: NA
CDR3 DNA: TGTGCCAGCAGCTTAGCTTGGCTCAACACTGAAGCTTTCTTT
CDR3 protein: CASSLAWLNTEAFF